This T cell receptor (beta chain) came from a study of OX40 agonist ivuxolimab in advanced cancers. Assay used: immunoSEQ multiplex PCR; TCRdb lists only in-frame clones, some missing. The table includes tens of thousands of clones, around 84% detected once. This clone appeared once. V lost 0 bases and J lost 0, with 4 bases in between. The CDR3 length is 13 residues. Germline CDR1 and CDR2: GTSNPN and SVGIG (reference sequence). The material was CD4+ or CD8+ T cells sorted from blood, obtained in a trial of the OX40 agonist ivuxolimab. J is TRBJ2-3 and V is TRBV30; D unresolved. This sequence was found in an adult with an advanced solid tumor such as melanoma, head and neck, liver or kidney cancer. The CDR3 reads CAWSVGSTDTQYF. The DNA of the CDR3 is TGTGCCTGGAGTGTAGGCAGCACAGATACGCAGTATTTT. The whole variable domain, remainder taken from reference TRBV30 and TRBJ2-3, is SQTIHQWPATLVQPVGSPLSLECTVEGTSNPNLYWYRQAAGRGLQLLFYSVGIGQISSEVPQNLSASRPQDRQFILSSKKLLLSDSGFYLCAWSVGSTDTQYFGPGTRLTVL.